The 17 T cell receptor beta chains presented below share a single source sample, sequenced in a study of T cells in Graves' hyperthyroidism and ophthalmopathy. RNA transcripts served as the template for amplifying TCR beta CDR3 regions. The HTBI primer set served for first-round RT-PCR of the TCR CDR3. TCRdb re-analysed the multiplex PCR reads in MiXCR, keeping a single row per CDR3 protein. The data contain around 280,000 distinct CDR3 sequences, roughly 13% of them singletons. Material for sequencing was blood. The receptors were sampled from a woman aged 40 to 50 with Graves' hyperthyroidism.

In this sample, this clonotype turned up many times. This chain links TRBV11-3 with TRBJ2-5; 7 bases line up with TRBD1. The CDR3 totals 14 residues. The germline CDR1 and CDR2 sequences are SGHNT and YENEEA. V shed 3 bases and J 4 bases; nucleotides not matched to a gene: 5. CDR3 loop: CASSFLDRVETQYF. As DNA, the CDR3 is TGTGCCAGCAGCTTTCTAGACAGGGTAGAGACCCAGTACTTC.

The V call is TRBV5-1, the J call TRBJ2-5; 7 nucleotides line up with TRBD1. The CDR3 totals 14 residues. Germline V gene data show CDR1 as SGHRS and CDR2 as YFSETQ. Trimming at V came to 2 bases and at J to 1 base, leaving 2 bases not matched to a gene. CDR3 sequence (DNA): TGCGCCAGCAGCTTTGGACAGGTCCAAGAGACCCAGTACTTC. This encodes CASSFGQVQETQYF.

This clonotype was detected many times. The V gene is TRBV28, the J gene TRBJ1-6; 9 positions match TRBD1. With V trimmed by 9 bases and J by 8 bases, 11 bases remained unmatched. This CDR3 spans 15 amino acids. From germline, CDR1 is MDHEN and CDR2 SYDVKM. The CDR3 nucleotides are TGTGCCAGTGATGGTGGACAGGGGCGCGATTCACCCCTCCACTTT. Its protein is CASDGGQGRDSPLHF.

A word on this clonotype: The junction departs from the called germline gene at one end, perhaps through a read error. The chain uses TRBV4-1 and TRBJ2-7; D gene unclear. This CDR3 is built from 13 residues. CDR1 is MGHRA, CDR2 YSYEKL, per germline. The CDR3 sequence: CASSQVTNYEQYF. In DNA form, the CDR3 reads TGCGCCAGCAGCCAAGTCACAAACTACGAGCAGTACTTT.

This clonotype was recorded many times. The chain couples TRBV11-2 to TRBJ1-2, with 9 bases identical to TRBD1. The CDR3 spans 15 residues. The J segment lost 5 bases and the V segment lost 4 bases, leaving 8 bases of the junction unmatched. The germline V gene encodes CDR1 SGHAT and CDR2 FQNNGV. The CDR3 DNA is TGTGCCAGCAGCTCCAACAGGGGGCGCACGTATGGCTACACCTTC. Translating gives CASSSNRGRTYGYTF.

In this sample, this clonotype turned up many times. The chain has TRBV2 and TRBJ1-1; 8 bases align to TRBD1. The ends lost 5 bases at V and 6 bases at J; junction bases unmatched: 8. The germline V gene encodes CDR1 SNHLY and CDR2 FYNNEI. CDR3 length: 14 amino acids. CDR3 in amino acids: CASSRTGGLPEAFF. The DNA for the CDR3 is TGTGCCAGCAGTCGAACAGGGGGTCTACCTGAAGCTTTCTTT.

The chain has TRBV20-1 and TRBJ2-1, with D uncertain. CDR1 DFQATT and CDR2 SNEGSKA come from the germline V gene (reference sequence). V lost 5 bases and J lost 2, with 16 bases in between. The CDR3 sequence is 15 residues long. CDR3 bases: TGCAGTGCTGACGAAAGGTGGAATCCCTACAATGAGCAGTTCTTC. Translation: CSADERWNPYNEQFF.

This clonotype was counted at least ten times. The rearrangement uses TRBV13 and TRBJ1-1; D remains unclear. V dropped 8 bases and J dropped 3 bases, with 10 bases sitting between them. The CDR3 covers 12 residues. From germline, CDR1 is PRHDT and CDR2 FYEKMQ (reference sequence). In DNA form, the CDR3 reads TGTGCCAGCGGGCAGGCCTACACTGAAGCTTTCTTT. It translates to CASGQAYTEAFF.

Ten or more counts support this clonotype. The chain couples TRBV20-1 to TRBJ2-1; 7 nucleotides line up with TRBD2. The CDR3 covers 15 residues. J was trimmed by 7 bases and V by 2 bases; bases with no gene match: 11. CDR1 is DFQATT and CDR2 is SNEGSKA in the germline V gene (reference sequence). CDR3 sequence reads: CSARKSGTSGNEQFF. In nucleotides, the CDR3 is TGCAGTGCTAGAAAAAGCGGGACCTCAGGTAATGAGCAGTTCTTC.

The sample holds many counts of this clonotype. This chain connects TRBV12-3 or TRBV12-4 to TRBJ2-7; 9 bases are shared with TRBD2. V shed 3 bases, J shed 5 bases, and the junction held 8 bases outside the gene matches. This CDR3 comprises 15 residues. The CDR3 reads CASSFRASGTHEQYF. The CDR3 nucleotides are TGTGCCAGCAGTTTTCGGGCTAGCGGGACCCACGAGCAGTACTTC.

The gene calls are TRBV28 and TRBJ1-1; 11 bases match TRBD1. The CDR3 totals 16 residues. Germline CDR1 and CDR2: MDHEN and SYDVKM. V lost 7 bases and J lost 1; bases outside the gene matches: 8. This CDR3 is CASTISGTGGNTEAFF. CDR3 bases: TGTGCCAGCACCATATCCGGGACAGGGGGGAACACTGAAGCTTTCTTT.

This clonotype was counted many times. J is TRBJ1-5 and V is TRBV6-1, with D uncertain. V was shortened by 0 bases and J by 6 bases, with 9 bases between the two germline ends. The CDR3 is 14 residues long. Germline V gene lookup returns CDR1 MNHNS and CDR2 SASEGT. The DNA for the CDR3 is TGTGCCAGCAGTGAAGCTGGTCATGCTCAGCCCCAGCATTTT. Translation: CASSEAGHAQPQHF.

This clonotype was seen more than once but under ten times. The chain couples TRBV20-1 to TRBJ1-5; D call uncertain. Trimming cost V 1 base and J 0 bases, with 10 bases left between them. This CDR3 contains 15 residues. Germline lookup yields CDR1 DFQATT and CDR2 SNEGSKA (reference sequence). The CDR3 nucleotides read TGCAGTGCTAGAGCACCCCGGGATAGCAATCAGCCCCAGCATTTT. It is translated as CSARAPRDSNQPQHF.

This clonotype came up many times. The chain employs TRBV12-3 or TRBV12-4 and TRBJ2-4, with 8 bases that match TRBD2. With V trimmed by 5 bases and J by 1 base, 7 bases remained unmatched. The CDR3 loop spans 16 amino acids. CDR3 bases: TGTGCCAGCAGTCTCCGTAGCGGGATGGCCAAAAACATTCAGTACTTC. Encoded protein: CASSLRSGMAKNIQYF.

This clonotype was picked up a small number of times. The chain recombines TRBV18 with TRBJ2-1, with 7 bases that match TRBD1. Germline V gene lookup returns CDR1 KGHSH and CDR2 LQKENI. The CDR3 totals 14 residues. Trimming removed 0 bases from V and 8 bases from J; junction bases left unmatched: 4. The CDR3 loop reads CASSPPGQSYEQFF. DNA of the CDR3: TGTGCCAGCTCACCACCGGGACAGTCATATGAGCAGTTCTTC. The whole variable domain, remainder taken from reference TRBV18 and TRBJ2-1, is NAGVMQNPRHLVRRRGQEARLRCSPMKGHSHVYWYRQLPEEGLKFMVYLQKENIIDESGMPKERFSAEFPKEGPSILRIQQVVRGDSAAYFCASSPPGQSYEQFFGPGTRLTVL.

This clonotype was seen a handful of times. The CDR3 DNA is TGCGCCAGCAGCGGAGCCGGACTAGCGGGAGGCCGGGGCGGGGAGCTGTTTTTT. Its translation: CASSGAGLAGGRGGELFF. V usage is TRBV4-1 and J usage is TRBJ2-2, with 14 bases identical to TRBD2. J was trimmed by 7 bases and V by 5 bases; bases with no gene match: 12. This CDR3 region has 18 residues. CDR1 and CDR2 (germline): MGHRA, YSYEKL.

This clonotype has ten or more counts. V usage is TRBV2 and J usage is TRBJ2-5; D not resolved. The CDR3 runs 13 residues. With 4 bases removed from V and 0 bases from J, the gap between germline ends came to 6 bases. Germline V gene data show CDR1 as SNHLY and CDR2 as FYNNEI. CDR3 loop: CASSVGNQETQYF. The CDR3 nucleotides read TGTGCCAGCAGTGTTGGCAACCAAGAGACCCAGTACTTC.